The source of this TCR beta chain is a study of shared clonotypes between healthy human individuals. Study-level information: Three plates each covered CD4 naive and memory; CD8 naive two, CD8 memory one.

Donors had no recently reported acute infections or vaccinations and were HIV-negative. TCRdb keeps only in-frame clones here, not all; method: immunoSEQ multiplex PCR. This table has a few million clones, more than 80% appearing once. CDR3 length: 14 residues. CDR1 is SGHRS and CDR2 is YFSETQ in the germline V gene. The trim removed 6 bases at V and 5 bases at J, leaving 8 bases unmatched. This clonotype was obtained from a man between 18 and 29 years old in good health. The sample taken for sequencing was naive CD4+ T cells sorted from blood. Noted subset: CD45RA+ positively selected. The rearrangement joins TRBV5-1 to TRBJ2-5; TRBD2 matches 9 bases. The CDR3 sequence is CASKLAGVSETQYF. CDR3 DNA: TGCGCCAGCAAGTTAGCGGGAGTTTCCGAGACCCAGTACTTC.